Listed below are T cell receptor beta chains from one sample, sequenced in a study of blood T cell repertoires in COVID-19. Method: immunoSEQ multiplex PCR; TCRdb's copy keeps in-frame clones and lacks some. The sample has 300,000 to 400,000 clones, about nine tenths seen once. The sequenced sample was PBMCs or T cells enriched from blood (not recorded which). The receptors stem from a man between 60 and 75 years old who had recovered from COVID-19. Each CDR3 is given without its conserved first and last residue. The order of the fields is CDR3 length, V gene, J gene, CDR3 protein.

>9|TRBV21-1|TRBJ1-6
ASRRDSPLH
>13|TRBV18|TRBJ2-3
ASSPGASGTDTQY
>13|TRBV3-1/TRBV3-2|TRBJ1-1
ASSQVPGLNTEAF
>13|TRBV6-5|TRBJ2-3
ASSYVGRGTDTQY
>13|TRBV24-1|TRBJ2-3
ATSPGLAGTDTQY
>14|TRBV9|TRBJ2-3
ASSERRDRGTDTQY
>13|TRBV4-3|TRBJ2-1
ASSQGTSESHEQF
>15|TRBV5-1|TRBJ2-7
ASSLATSTFSSYEQY
>12|TRBV2|TRBJ2-1
ASSWGLAGDEQF
>14|TRBV4-3|TRBJ2-7
ASSQDWASGSYEQY
>15|TRBV9|TRBJ2-3
ASSGLAGVTLTDTQY
>11|TRBV18|TRBJ1-4
ASSPAGNEKLF
>15|TRBV28|TRBJ2-1
ASSLYRGDLSYNEQF
>12|TRBV6-5|TRBJ2-7
ASKGSGGAYEQY
>10|TRBV28|TRBJ2-1
ASSFPGSAQF
>17|TRBV4-1|TRBJ1-5
ASSQVHTPGTGGFQPQH
>14|TRBV14|TRBJ2-7
ASRRAGTGPTYEQY
>11|TRBV18|TRBJ1-1
ASSPQGASEAF
>17|TRBV4-2|TRBJ2-4
ASSQEKVVAGNEGNIQY
>13|TRBV7-2|TRBJ2-2
ASSFSGANTGELF
>11|TRBV6-5|TRBJ2-7
ASSLLAGAEQY
>11|TRBV24-1|TRBJ1-1
ATSDLQATEAF
>15|TRBV2|TRBJ1-5
ASSEPQPRQDNQPQH
>14|TRBV4-2|TRBJ1-3
ASSQDLYRVGNTIY
>12|TRBV5-6|TRBJ1-4
ASSPLNSLEKLF
>15|TRBV7-2|TRBJ2-1
ASSRPGGRPSYNEQF
>12|TRBV6-2/TRBV6-3|TRBJ2-5
ASSYGRGWETQY
>13|TRBV11-3|TRBJ2-5
ASSLGREGQETQY
>10|TRBV12-3/TRBV12-4|TRBJ2-1
ATLRNYNEQF
>13|TRBV27|TRBJ2-1
ASSRSRSLRNEQF
>14|TRBV24-1|TRBJ1-4
ATSDPPGQGSEKLF